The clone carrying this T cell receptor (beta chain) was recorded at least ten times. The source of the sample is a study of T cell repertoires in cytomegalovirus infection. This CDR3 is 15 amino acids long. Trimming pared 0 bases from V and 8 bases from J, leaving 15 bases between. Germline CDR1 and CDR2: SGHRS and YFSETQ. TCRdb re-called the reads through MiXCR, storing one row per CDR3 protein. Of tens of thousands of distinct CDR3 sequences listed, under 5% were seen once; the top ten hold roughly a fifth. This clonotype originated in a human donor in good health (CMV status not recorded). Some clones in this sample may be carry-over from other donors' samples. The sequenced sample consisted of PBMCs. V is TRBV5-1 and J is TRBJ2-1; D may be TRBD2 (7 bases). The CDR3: CASSLEGGNRDEQFF. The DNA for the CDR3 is TGCGCCAGCAGCTTGGAGGGGGGGAACCGCGATGAGCAGTTCTTC. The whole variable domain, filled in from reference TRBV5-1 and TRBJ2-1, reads KAGVTQTPRYLIKTRGQQVTLSCSPISGHRSVSWYQQTPGQGLQFLFEYFSETQRNKGNFPGRFSGRQFSNSRSEMNVSTLELGDSALYLCASSLEGGNRDEQFFGPGTRLTVL.